The 10 T cell receptor beta chains listed next were all sequenced from one sample in a study of blood T cell repertoires in COVID-19. Profiled with immunoSEQ multiplex PCR; TCRdb holds only in-frame clones, not every one. This table has about 83,000 clones, about 88% appearing once. The sample taken for sequencing was peripheral blood. These receptors originate from a man of 80 years or more with active or convalescent COVID-19.

The V call is TRBV5-8, the J call TRBJ2-2; possible D gene TRBD1, 6 bases. The CDR3 sequence is 15 residues long. Trimming removed 4 bases at V and 4 bases at J, with 14 bases between. Germline CDR1 is SGHTS and CDR2 is YDEGEE. CDR3 amino acids: CASSSRTVGTGELFF. CDR3 bases: TGTGCCAGCAGCAGCCGGACAGTTGGCACCGGGGAGCTGTTTTTT.

CDR3 in amino acids: CASSQKDYRMSEQFF. The CDR3 bases are TGTGCCAGCAGCCAAAAGGACTACAGGATGAGTGAGCAGTTCTTC. The rearrangement joins TRBV14 to TRBJ2-1, with D possibly matching TRBD2 (6 bases). CDR1 and CDR2 from the germline V gene are SGHDN and FVKESK. This CDR3 has 15 residues. The V end lost 2 bases, the J end lost 9 bases, and 17 bases lay between the germline ends.

This clone occurred a few times. The V and J genes are TRBV28 and TRBJ1-2; D not certain. CDR1 is MDHEN, CDR2 SYDVKM, per germline. V dropped 6 bases and J dropped 8 bases, with 16 bases sitting between them. This CDR3 is 13 amino acids long. CDR3 region: CASRLTRGGGYTF. CDR3 coding DNA: TGTGCCAGCAGACTTACTCGTGGCGGCGGCTACACCTTC.

This sequence joins TRBV6-5 and TRBJ2-3; D uncertain. CDR3 length equals 13 residues. V was pared by 7 bases and J by 3 bases, with 11 bases between. Germline V gene data show CDR1 as MNHEY and CDR2 as SVGAGI. CDR3 in amino acids: CASTVTQTDTQYF. For the CDR3, the DNA is TGTGCCAGCACTGTGACTCAGACAGATACGCAGTATTTT.

The chain couples TRBV27 to TRBJ1-1, with D unresolved. V gave up 10 bases and J gave up 5 bases, with 17 bases separating them. The germline V gene encodes CDR1 MNHEY and CDR2 SMNVEV (reference sequence). The CDR3 length is 13 residues. The CDR3 nucleotides read TGTGCCAATCCAACGGGGTGGGGTACTGAAGCTTTCTTT. Protein sequence: CANPTGWGTEAFF.

The genes are TRBV19 and TRBJ2-7; TRBD2 matches 7 bases. Germline CDR1 and CDR2: LNHDA and SQIVND (reference sequence). Germline trimming cut 5 bases from V and 5 bases from J; bases unmatched to any gene: 9. There are 14 residues in the CDR3. The DNA for the CDR3 is TGTGCCAGTAGTGATAGCGGGCGCGCCCACGAGCAGTACGTC. Translated, it gives CASSDSGRAHEQYV.

The chain recombines TRBV10-3 with TRBJ2-3; 11 bases align to TRBD2. The CDR3 is 14 residues long. In germline, CDR1 is ENHRY, CDR2 SYGVKD. The ends lost 4 bases at V and 6 bases at J; junction bases unmatched: 3. This CDR3 is CAISARTSGDTQYF. The CDR3 DNA reads as TGTGCCATCAGTGCAAGGACTAGCGGGGATACGCAGTATTTT.

The chain recombines TRBV18 with TRBJ1-1; tentatively, D is TRBD1 (5 bases). V lost 3 bases and J 5 bases, leaving 10 bases between the germline ends. Germline CDR1 and CDR2: KGHSH and LQKENI. This CDR3 contains 13 residues. The CDR3: CASSPSRGTEAFF. The CDR3 nucleotides are TGTGCCAGCTCACCCTCTAGGGGTACTGAAGCTTTCTTT.

The V gene is TRBV11-3, the J gene TRBJ2-2; D might be TRBD2 (5 bases). Germline V gives CDR1 SGHNT, CDR2 YENEEA. The V end was cut by 3 bases, the J end by 7 bases, with 9 bases between. The CDR3 totals 13 residues. CDR3 sequence: CASSFDEGGELFF. The CDR3 DNA is TGTGCCAGCAGCTTCGACGAGGGCGGGGAGCTGTTTTTT.

This clone appeared once. V is TRBV3-1 (or the pseudogene TRBV3-2) and J is TRBJ1-5; D is unclear. CDR1 LGHDT and CDR2 YNNKEL come from the germline V gene (reference sequence). The CDR3 is 13 residues long. Trimming pared 4 bases from V and 9 bases from J, leaving 13 bases between. The CDR3 DNA reads as TGTGCCAGCAGCCCTCACTCAACGGGGCCCCAGCATTTT. Translating it yields CASSPHSTGPQHF.